This T cell receptor beta chain was profiled in a study of beta chain features in type 1 diabetes. Study outcomes and limitations: High TCR expression in some cells could lead to their over-representation in cDNA sequencing. No resolution was reached here on whether HLA type influences TCRB rearrangement. The similarity of naive, central memory and Treg TCRB repertoires appeared greater among patients than among healthy donors.

Comments on this clone: Antigen: not known.

Sequencing targeted expressed TCRB transcripts, as all isolated RNA had been reverse transcribed. Data came from immunoSEQ multiplex PCR; TCRdb stores just in-frame clones and leaves some out. Of 810,000 or so clones listed, 15% to 20% were seen once; the top ten hold about 0.02%. After removal of 4 bases from V and 2 bases from J, the junction contained 6 bases not matched to a gene. The CDR3 runs 15 residues. The V gene's germline CDR1 is MNHEY and CDR2 SMNVEV (reference sequence). Sequences were obtained from naive CD4+ T cells from blood. This sequence joins TRBV27 and TRBJ2-7; 9 nucleotides align to TRBD2. The sequence came from a woman between 18 and 29 years old in good health. In nucleotides, the CDR3 is TGTGCCAGCAGTTCCGGACTAGCGAGCCCCTACGAGCAGTACTTC. As protein: CASSSGLASPYEQYF.